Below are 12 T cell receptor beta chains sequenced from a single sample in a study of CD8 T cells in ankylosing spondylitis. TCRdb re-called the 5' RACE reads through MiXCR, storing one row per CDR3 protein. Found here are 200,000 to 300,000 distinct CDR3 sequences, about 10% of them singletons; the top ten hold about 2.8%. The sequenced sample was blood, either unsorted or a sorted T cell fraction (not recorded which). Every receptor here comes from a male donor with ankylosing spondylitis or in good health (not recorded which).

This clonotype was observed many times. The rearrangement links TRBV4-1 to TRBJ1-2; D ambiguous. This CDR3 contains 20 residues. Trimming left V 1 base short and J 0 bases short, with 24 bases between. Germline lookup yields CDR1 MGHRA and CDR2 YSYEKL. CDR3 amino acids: CASSQASKGIGWVSNYGYTF. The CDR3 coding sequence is TGCGCCAGCAGCCAAGCCTCCAAAGGGATAGGATGGGTTTCTAACTATGGCTACACCTTC.

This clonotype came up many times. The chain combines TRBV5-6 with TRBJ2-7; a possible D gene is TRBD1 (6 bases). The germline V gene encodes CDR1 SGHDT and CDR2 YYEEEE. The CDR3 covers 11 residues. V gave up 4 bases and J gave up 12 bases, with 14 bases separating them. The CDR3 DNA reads TGTGCCAGCAGCGTGGACAGCCGGAGGTACTTC. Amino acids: CASSVDSRRYF.

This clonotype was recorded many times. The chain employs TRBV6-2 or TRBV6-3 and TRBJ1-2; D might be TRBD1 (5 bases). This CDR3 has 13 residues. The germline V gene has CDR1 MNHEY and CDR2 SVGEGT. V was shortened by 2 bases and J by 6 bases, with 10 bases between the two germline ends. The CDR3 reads CASSYEQVDGYTF. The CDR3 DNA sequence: TGTGCCAGCAGTTACGAACAGGTGGATGGCTACACCTTC.

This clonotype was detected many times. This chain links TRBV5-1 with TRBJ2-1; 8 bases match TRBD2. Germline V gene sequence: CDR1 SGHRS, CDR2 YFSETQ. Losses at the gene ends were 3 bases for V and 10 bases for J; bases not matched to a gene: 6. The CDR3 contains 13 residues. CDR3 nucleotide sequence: TGCGCCAGCAGCTCCCGGGAGGGCTGGGAGCAGTTCTTC. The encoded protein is CASSSREGWEQFF. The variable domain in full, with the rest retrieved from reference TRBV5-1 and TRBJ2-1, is KAGVTQTPRYLIKTRGQQVTLSCSPISGHRSVSWYQQTPGQGLQFLFEYFSETQRNKGNFPGRFSGRQFSNSRSEMNVSTLELGDSALYLCASSSREGWEQFFGPGTRLTVL.

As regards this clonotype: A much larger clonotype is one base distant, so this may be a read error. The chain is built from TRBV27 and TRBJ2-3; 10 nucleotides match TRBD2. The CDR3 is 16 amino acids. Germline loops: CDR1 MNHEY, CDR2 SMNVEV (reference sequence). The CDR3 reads CANSLLAGVRTDTQYF. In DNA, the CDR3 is TGTGCCAACAGTTTGCTAGCGGGGGTCCGCACAGATACGCAGTATTTT.

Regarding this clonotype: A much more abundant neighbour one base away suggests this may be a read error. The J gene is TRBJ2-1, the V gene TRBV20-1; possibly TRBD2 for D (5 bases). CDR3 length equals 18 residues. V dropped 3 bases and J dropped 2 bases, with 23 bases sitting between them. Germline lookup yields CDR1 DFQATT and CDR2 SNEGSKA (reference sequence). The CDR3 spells CSARLDLWAQRPYNEQFF. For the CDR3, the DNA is TGCAGTGCTAGGTTGGACCTCTGGGCCCAGCGGCCCTACAATGAGCAGTTCTTC.

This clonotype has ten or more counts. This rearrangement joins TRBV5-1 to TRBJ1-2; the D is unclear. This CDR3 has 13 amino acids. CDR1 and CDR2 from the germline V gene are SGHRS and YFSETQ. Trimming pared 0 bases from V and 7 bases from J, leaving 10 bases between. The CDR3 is CASSLGAIGGYTF. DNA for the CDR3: TGCGCCAGCAGCTTGGGGGCCATCGGTGGCTACACCTTC. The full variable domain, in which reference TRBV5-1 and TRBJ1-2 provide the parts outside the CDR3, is KAGVTQTPRYLIKTRGQQVTLSCSPISGHRSVSWYQQTPGQGLQFLFEYFSETQRNKGNFPGRFSGRQFSNSRSEMNVSTLELGDSALYLCASSLGAIGGYTFGSGTRLTVV.

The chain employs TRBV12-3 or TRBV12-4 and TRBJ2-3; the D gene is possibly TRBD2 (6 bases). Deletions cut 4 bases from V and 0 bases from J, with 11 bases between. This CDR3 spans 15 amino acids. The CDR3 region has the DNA TGTGCCAGCAGTTCCCCGGGGAGGAGCACAGATACGCAGTATTTT. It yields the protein CASSSPGRSTDTQYF.

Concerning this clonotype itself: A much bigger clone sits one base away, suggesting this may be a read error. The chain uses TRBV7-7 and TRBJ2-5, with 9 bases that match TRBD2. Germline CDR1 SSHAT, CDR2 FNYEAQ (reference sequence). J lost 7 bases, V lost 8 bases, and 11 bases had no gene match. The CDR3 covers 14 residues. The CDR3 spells CASAAAGGLATQYF. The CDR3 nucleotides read TGTGCCAGCGCGGCGGCGGGGGGGCTAGCGACCCAGTACTTC.

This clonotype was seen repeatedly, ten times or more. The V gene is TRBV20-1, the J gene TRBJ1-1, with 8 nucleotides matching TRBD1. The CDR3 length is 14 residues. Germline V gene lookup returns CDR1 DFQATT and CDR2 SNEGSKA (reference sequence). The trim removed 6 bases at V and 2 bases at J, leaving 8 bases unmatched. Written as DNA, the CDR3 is TGCAGTGCCTCCGCGGGGACAGGAAACACTGAAGCTTTCTTT. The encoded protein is CSASAGTGNTEAFF.

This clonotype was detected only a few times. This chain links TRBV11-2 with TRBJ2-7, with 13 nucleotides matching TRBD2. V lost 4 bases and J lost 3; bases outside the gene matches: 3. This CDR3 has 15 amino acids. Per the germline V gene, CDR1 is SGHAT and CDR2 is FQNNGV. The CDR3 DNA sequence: TGTGCCAGCAGCTACGGGACTAGCGGGATCTACGAGCAGTACTTC. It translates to CASSYGTSGIYEQYF.

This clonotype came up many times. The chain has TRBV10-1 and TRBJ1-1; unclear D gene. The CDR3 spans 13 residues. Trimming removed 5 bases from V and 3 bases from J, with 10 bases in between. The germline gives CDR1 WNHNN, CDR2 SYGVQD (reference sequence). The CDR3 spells CASSSRYHTEAFF. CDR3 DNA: TGCGCCAGCAGTTCGCGCTACCACACTGAAGCTTTCTTT.